Below are 8 T cell receptor beta chains sequenced from a single sample in a study of CD8 T cells in ankylosing spondylitis (dated by TCRdb to 2016 to 2017). Receptors were amplified or captured by 5' RACE. Sequencing took place on an Illumina HiSeq 2500. TCRdb applied fastp at Q25 and MiXCR to the public reads, then kept only in-frame beta chains. Rows with a matching CDR3 protein are joined into one entry that keeps the most common DNA and genes. In all, the sample holds a few hundred thousand distinct CDR3 sequences, and under 12% of those were seen once. Jointly, the top ten make up 21% of the sample. The sample was blood, either unsorted or a sorted T cell fraction (not recorded which). These receptors came from a male donor with ankylosing spondylitis or in good health (not recorded which).

The J gene is TRBJ2-5, the V gene TRBV7-2, with D possibly being TRBD2 (6 bases). The CDR3 is made up of 17 amino acids. The V gene lost 1 base and the J gene lost 2 bases, with 17 bases spanning the gap. Germline-derived CDR1 and CDR2 are SGHTA and FQGNSA. The CDR3 spells CASSLVGTGGVQETQYF. CDR3 DNA sequence: TGTGCCAGCAGCTTAGTCGGGACTGGCGGGGTACAAGAGACCCAGTACTTC.

There are many counts of this clonotype. CDR3 protein: CASSLESGTGDYEQYF. DNA for the CDR3: TGCGCCAGCAGCTTGGAGTCCGGGACAGGGGACTACGAGCAGTACTTC. The chain has TRBV5-1 and TRBJ2-7; 10 bases agree with TRBD1. CDR3 size: 16 residues. With 0 bases clipped from V and 3 bases from J, the junction kept 6 bases outside the gene matches. Germline V gives CDR1 SGHRS, CDR2 YFSETQ.

This chain connects TRBV20-1 to TRBJ2-5, with 8 bases that match TRBD2. The CDR3 spans 14 residues. Germline loops: CDR1 DFQATT, CDR2 SNEGSKA (reference sequence). J gave up 5 bases and V 3 bases, and 8 bases lay outside the gene matches. The CDR3 coding sequence is TGCAGTGCTAGCGACGGGACTAGAGTGGAGACCCAGTACTTC. It is translated as CSASDGTRVETQYF.

This clonotype was recorded at least ten times. The chain joins TRBV5-1 to TRBJ2-5; D remains unclear. Germline CDR1 SGHRS, CDR2 YFSETQ. Trimming removed 0 bases from V and 2 bases from J, with 5 bases in between. The CDR3 runs to 13 residues. CDR3 DNA sequence: TGCGCCAGCAGCTTGGACCTACAAGAGACCCAGTACTTC. Translated, it gives CASSLDLQETQYF.

Remarks on this clonotype: The junction shows a germline mismatch at one end, possibly a read error. This chain connects TRBV6-1 to TRBJ2-5; 13 nucleotides align to TRBD2. There are 15 residues in the CDR3. The germline V gene encodes CDR1 MNHNS and CDR2 SASEGT. In nucleotides, the CDR3 is TGTGCCGGCAGCCGAACTAGCGGGGGGGAAGAGACCCAGTACTTC. It translates to CAGSRTSGGEETQYF.

This clonotype was counted many times. The J gene is TRBJ1-1, the V gene TRBV19; possible D gene TRBD1, 5 bases. The germline V and J ends were trimmed by 2 bases and 1 base, with 8 bases remaining between them. The CDR3 loop spans 14 amino acids. Germline V gene lookup returns CDR1 LNHDA and CDR2 SQIVND (reference sequence). The CDR3 coding sequence is TGTGCCAGTAGTATACGGGGGACGAACACTGAAGCTTTCTTT. This codes for CASSIRGTNTEAFF.

This clonotype was seen ten or more times. The chain combines TRBV27 with TRBJ1-1, with D possibly matching TRBD1 (6 bases). The CDR3 is 13 amino acids. V gave up 8 bases and J gave up 1 base, with 11 bases separating them. Germline CDR1 is MNHEY and CDR2 is SMNVEV (reference sequence). CDR3 nucleotide sequence: TGTGCCAGCCAAGACAGGCCGAACACTGAAGCTTTCTTT. It translates to CASQDRPNTEAFF.

This clonotype was found once. A read error may be the cause here, since a much bigger clone is one base away. The J gene is TRBJ1-1, the V gene TRBV5-1, with 9 bases fitting TRBD1. The V gene's germline CDR1 is SGHRS and CDR2 YFSETQ. CDR3 size: 13 residues. CDR3 sequence (DNA): TGCGCCAGCAGCTTGGGGACAGGGGCAGAAGCTTCCTTT. This codes for CASSLGTGAEASF.